These 18 T cell receptor beta chains originate from one sample sequenced in a study of blood T cells in healthy people across ages (dated by TCRdb to 2015 to 2017). Libraries were constructed by 5' RACE. Data came from an Illumina HiSeq 2500. A second PCR of about 7 to 12 cycles was performed with a sample-barcoded 5' primer and a J-beta primer mix. TCRdb reprocessing: public reads trimmed at Q25 with fastp, clones called with MiXCR, in-frame beta chains kept. Identical CDR3 protein sequences are pooled into one entry, listed with their most common genes and DNA. This sample gives 1.5 million or so distinct CDR3 sequences in total; 42% of them show up just once. 7% to 9.5% of the sample is in the top ten clones. Specimen: blood. The receptors derive from a young woman in good health.

The CDR3 loop is CASSEGPFEEETQYF. DNA for the CDR3: TGCGCCAGCTCCGAGGGACCCTTTGAGGAAGAGACCCAGTACTTC. This chain joins TRBV10-2 and TRBJ2-5, with D tentatively TRBD1 or TRBD2 (5 bases each). Germline loops: CDR1 WSHSY, CDR2 SAAADI. There are 15 residues in the CDR3. V was shortened by 8 bases and J by 3 bases, with 19 bases between the two germline ends.

Concerning this clonotype: Germline is not matched at one junction end, which may reflect a read error. The genes are TRBV5-1 and TRBJ2-7; D could derive from TRBD1 or TRBD2 (5 bases each). There are 14 residues in the CDR3. Germline V gives CDR1 SGHRS, CDR2 YFSETQ. CDR3 sequence: CAGSLGTENYEQYF. CDR3 nucleotide sequence: TGCGCCGGCAGCTTGGGGACGGAAAACTACGAGCAGTACTTC.

The V and J genes are TRBV4-1 and TRBJ2-5; possible D gene TRBD2, 5 bases. The CDR3 spans 16 residues. Germline CDR1 and CDR2: MGHRA and YSYEKL. The germline V and J ends were trimmed by 3 bases and 5 bases, with 19 bases remaining between them. CDR3 residues: CASSQSGSGPWETQYF. CDR3 in DNA: TGCGCCAGCAGCCAGTCCGGAAGCGGCCCTTGGGAGACCCAGTACTTC.

The J gene is TRBJ2-7, the V gene TRBV6-5; D is perhaps TRBD2 (5 bases). The J call may be incorrect, as the DNA end agrees better with TRBJ2-5. This CDR3 has 13 amino acids. The germline gives CDR1 MNHEY, CDR2 SVGAGI. CDR3 loop: CARAPLVRETQYF. The CDR3, as DNA: TGTGCCAGGGCCCCACTAGTTCGGGAGACCCAGTACTTC.

The chain employs TRBV27 and TRBJ2-7, with TRBD1 matching 10 bases. The CDR3 spans 13 residues. J lost 3 bases, V lost 8 bases, and 4 bases had no gene match. CDR1 is MNHEY, CDR2 SMNVEV, per germline (reference sequence). In nucleotides, the CDR3 is TGTGCCAGCGGAGGGACAGGGGTCTACGAGCAGTACTTC. Residues: CASGGTGVYEQYF.

This clonotype was counted a few times. The chain has TRBV10-3 and TRBJ1-2; D gene uncertain. Trimming stripped 4 bases from V and 4 bases from J, with 19 bases between. Germline lookup yields CDR1 ENHRY and CDR2 SYGVKD. This CDR3 has 16 residues. The CDR3 sequence is CAISVGTGGSFYGYTF. The CDR3 DNA follows: TGTGCCATCAGTGTCGGTACGGGAGGGAGTTTCTATGGCTACACCTTC.

The V gene is TRBV28, the J gene TRBJ2-7; no reliable D call. V dropped 1 base and J dropped 7 bases, with 23 bases sitting between them. The CDR3 totals 17 residues. Germline loops: CDR1 MDHEN, CDR2 SYDVKM. As DNA, the CDR3 is TGTGCCAGCAGTTTATCGACGGCCTATAGCTCCTACAATGAGCAGTACTTC. This encodes CASSLSTAYSSYNEQYF.

This clonotype was seen repeatedly, ten times or more. This chain's CDR3 is CASSFPGSYEQYF. DNA of the CDR3: TGTGCCAGCAGTTTCCCAGGGTCCTACGAGCAGTACTTC. The chain joins TRBV27 to TRBJ2-7; TRBD1 might be the D (5 bases). Trimming shortened V by 3 bases and J by 1 base, and 7 bases separated the two germline ends. The CDR3 is 13 amino acids. Germline CDR1 reads MNHEY; CDR2 reads SMNVEV (reference sequence).

The chain joins TRBV6-5 to TRBJ1-6; no clear D gene. CDR1 is MNHEY and CDR2 is SVGAGI in the germline V gene. This CDR3 is 15 amino acids long. Trimming stripped 5 bases from V and 5 bases from J, with 13 bases between. The CDR3 DNA is TGTGCCAGCAGTGTCCGGGCCAATCATAATTCACCCCTCCACTTT. Its translation is CASSVRANHNSPLHF.

A single count supports this clonotype. This could be a read error, since a much larger clone is one nucleotide away. V is TRBV5-6 and J is TRBJ2-4, with D perhaps matching TRBD2 (6 bases). V was trimmed by 6 bases and J by 1 base, leaving 14 bases between them. CDR1 and CDR2 from the germline V gene are SGHDT and YYEEEE. CDR3 size: 15 residues. CDR3 region: CASTSAGTAKNIQYF. The CDR3 bases are TGTGCCAGCACCTCGGCGGGAACGGCCAAAAACATTCAGTACTTC.

The genes are TRBV5-1 and TRBJ1-6, with 7 bases identical to TRBD1. Germline lookup yields CDR1 SGHRS and CDR2 YFSETQ. The V gene end was trimmed by 0 bases and the J gene end by 8 bases; junction bases not matched to a gene: 5. The CDR3 length is 15 residues. CDR3 protein: CASSLEGQKYSPLHF. In nucleotides, the CDR3 is TGCGCCAGCAGCTTGGAGGGACAGAAATATTCACCCCTCCACTTT. The full variable domain, completed using reference TRBV5-1 and TRBJ1-6, is KAGVTQTPRYLIKTRGQQVTLSCSPISGHRSVSWYQQTPGQGLQFLFEYFSETQRNKGNFPGRFSGRQFSNSRSEMNVSTLELGDSALYLCASSLEGQKYSPLHFGNGTRLTVT.

The chain is built from TRBV7-2 and TRBJ2-2; 9 bases agree with TRBD2. CDR3 length: 14 amino acids. With V trimmed by 7 bases and J by 5 bases, 5 bases remained unmatched. The V gene's germline CDR1 is SGHTA and CDR2 FQGNSA. Here the CDR3 reads CASIRTSVTGELFF. The CDR3 DNA follows: TGTGCCAGCATCCGGACTAGCGTTACCGGGGAGCTGTTTTTT.

This clonotype was seen only a few times. A read error may produce the germline difference seen at one junction end. The chain is built from TRBV3-1 and TRBJ2-4; TRBD1 matches 8 bases. The CDR3 sequence is 18 residues long. The V gene's germline CDR1 is LGHDT and CDR2 YNNKEL (reference sequence). CDR3 coding DNA: TGTGCCAGCAGCCAAGATAGTGGAGCAGGGGGCGCCAGAAACATTCAGTACTTC. This sequence encodes CASSQDSGAGGARNIQYF.

This clonotype was seen more than once but under ten times. The chain has TRBV7-2 and TRBJ2-4, with D perhaps TRBD2 (6 bases). The CDR3 is 17 residues long. V was trimmed by 0 bases and J by 1 base, leaving 13 bases between them. Germline CDR1 reads SGHTA; CDR2 reads FQGNSA. CDR3 region: CASSLAGAGIAKNIQYF. The DNA for the CDR3 is TGTGCCAGCAGCTTAGCGGGTGCGGGAATCGCCAAAAACATTCAGTACTTC.

This chain links TRBV3-1 with TRBJ2-7; TRBD1 aligns across 7 bases. The CDR3 runs 14 residues. The ends lost 6 bases at V and 1 base at J; junction bases unmatched: 6. Germline-derived CDR1 and CDR2 are LGHDT and YNNKEL (reference sequence). CDR3 protein: CASSPGQESYEQYF. CDR3 sequence (DNA): TGTGCCAGCAGTCCAGGACAGGAGTCCTACGAGCAGTACTTC.

CDR3 residues: CASSWGPPPGANVLTF. The CDR3 nucleotides read TGTGCCAGCAGTTGGGGCCCCCCTCCTGGGGCCAACGTCCTGACTTTC. This chain uses TRBV21-1 with TRBJ2-6; whether TRBD1, the table's D call, matches the DNA was not checked. TRBV21-1 is assigned pseudogene status. This CDR3 is built from 16 residues.

There are a few counts of this clonotype. The V gene is TRBV3-1, the J gene TRBJ2-3; 14 bases agree with TRBD2. The junction had 9 bases not matched to a gene; V was cut back by 0 bases and J by 1 base. CDR1 and CDR2 (germline): LGHDT, YNNKEL (reference sequence). This CDR3 comprises 20 residues. The CDR3 here is CASSQDFRTSGGIRTDTQYF. In DNA, the CDR3 is TGTGCCAGCAGCCAAGATTTTCGGACTAGCGGGGGGATTCGCACAGATACGCAGTATTTT.

This clonotype came up a few times. The J gene is TRBJ2-7, the V gene TRBV15; D is unclear. The germline V gene encodes CDR1 LNHNV and CDR2 YYDKDF (reference sequence). The CDR3 has 13 residues. The V and J ends lost 3 bases and 3 bases respectively, with 9 bases between them. CDR3 loop: CATSSSQGYEQYF. In DNA, the CDR3 is TGTGCCACCAGCAGCAGCCAAGGCTACGAGCAGTACTTC.